Presented here are 18 T cell receptor beta chains from one specimen sequenced in a study of blood T cell repertoires in COVID-19. Method: immunoSEQ multiplex PCR; TCRdb's copy keeps in-frame clones and lacks some. The profile shows some 78,000 clones, 70% to 90% of them singletons. The sample taken for sequencing was peripheral blood. The receptors come from a middle-aged man with active or convalescent COVID-19.

The chain joins TRBV5-6 to TRBJ2-7; D is ambiguous. Germline-derived CDR1 and CDR2 are SGHDT and YYEEEE. The germline V and J ends were trimmed by 4 bases and 3 bases, with 8 bases remaining between them. CDR3 length equals 12 residues. The CDR3, as DNA: TGTGCCAGCAGCCCCGCCGGCTACGAGCAGTACTTC. This codes for CASSPAGYEQYF.

The chain uses TRBV4-1 and TRBJ2-1; possibly TRBD1 for D (6 bases). This CDR3 has 17 residues. With 3 bases removed from V and 0 bases from J, the gap between germline ends came to 15 bases. The germline gives CDR1 MGHRA, CDR2 YSYEKL. The CDR3 region has the DNA TGCGCCAGCAGCCAGCGACAGGACCCGCACTCCTACAATGAGCAGTTCTTC. Protein sequence: CASSQRQDPHSYNEQFF.

The chain is built from TRBV27 and TRBJ1-5, with D hard to call. The CDR3 is 14 residues long. CDR1 and CDR2 from the germline V gene are MNHEY and SMNVEV (reference sequence). V dropped 8 bases and J dropped 0 bases, with 11 bases sitting between them. CDR3: CASSRGNSNQPQHF. The CDR3 DNA reads as TGTGCCAGCTCTCGAGGGAATAGCAATCAGCCCCAGCATTTT.

This rearrangement joins TRBV20-1 to TRBJ1-1; D is undetermined. The CDR3 has 11 residues. Trimming stripped 3 bases from V and 6 bases from J, with 8 bases between. Germline assignment: CDR1 DFQATT and CDR2 SNEGSKA (reference sequence). CDR3 residues: CSASSIPEAFF. The CDR3, as DNA: TGCAGTGCTAGCAGTATACCTGAAGCTTTCTTT.

The J gene is TRBJ2-1, the V gene TRBV28; weak D call: TRBD1 (6 bases). CDR3 length: 16 residues. Germline V lookup: CDR1 MDHEN, CDR2 SYDVKM. Trimming pared 8 bases from V and 7 bases from J, leaving 24 bases between. CDR3 DNA: TGTGCCAGCCGTCTAAGAGGTAGGGGGTTTTTGAATGAGCAGTTCTTC. Its protein is CASRLRGRGFLNEQFF.

The chain links TRBV12-3 or TRBV12-4 to TRBJ2-4; the match to TRBD1 covers 12 bases. The CDR3 sequence is 13 residues long. J was trimmed by 8 bases and V by 7 bases; bases with no gene match: 3. The CDR3 protein is CASKGQGADIQYF. CDR3 nucleotides: TGTGCCAGCAAGGGACAGGGGGCGGACATTCAGTACTTC.

This chain joins TRBV29-1 and TRBJ1-4; 10 bases map to TRBD1. J gave up 10 bases and V 1 base, and 3 bases lay outside the gene matches. CDR1 and CDR2 (germline): SQVTM, ANQGSEA. This CDR3 has 13 amino acids. Here the CDR3 reads CSVEGTGGGKLFF. The CDR3 nucleotides are TGCAGCGTTGAAGGGACAGGGGGGGGAAAACTGTTTTTT.

The rearrangement joins TRBV6-5 to TRBJ2-5, with 11 bases lining up with TRBD1. The CDR3 totals 15 residues. With 10 bases clipped from V and 5 bases from J, the junction kept 12 bases outside the gene matches. Germline V gene lookup returns CDR1 MNHEY and CDR2 SVGAGI. The CDR3 sequence is CATSGTGGFRETQYF. The CDR3 DNA reads TGTGCCACCTCCGGGACAGGGGGTTTCCGGGAGACCCAGTACTTC.

The V and J genes are TRBV11-2 and TRBJ2-7, with 7 bases that match TRBD1. This CDR3 region has 12 residues. The germline V gene encodes CDR1 SGHAT and CDR2 FQNNGV. J was trimmed by 11 bases and V by 2 bases; bases with no gene match: 6. DNA of the CDR3: TGTGCCAGCAGCTTACTAGGGGGCGACAAGTACTTC. The encoded protein is CASSLLGGDKYF.

This sequence joins TRBV25-1 and TRBJ1-2; the match to TRBD1 covers 10 bases. With V trimmed by 3 bases and J by 4 bases, 5 bases remained unmatched. The CDR3 runs 15 residues. In germline, CDR1 is MGHDK, CDR2 SYGVNS. CDR3 sequence reads: CASSDLTGGLYGYTF. Written as DNA, the CDR3 is TGTGCCAGCAGTGATTTGACAGGGGGCCTCTATGGCTACACCTTC.

V and J are TRBV27 and TRBJ1-2; 8 bases map to TRBD1. Trimming removed 0 bases from V and 8 bases from J; junction bases left unmatched: 5. From germline, CDR1 is MNHEY and CDR2 SMNVEV (reference sequence). The CDR3 loop spans 14 amino acids. The CDR3 nucleotides read TGTGCCAGCAGTTTATCGAACAGGGGGGGAGGCTACACCTTC. Translating it yields CASSLSNRGGGYTF.

This chain links TRBV7-8 with TRBJ2-2, with 9 bases aligning to TRBD2. The germline V gene has CDR1 SGHVS and CDR2 FQNEAQ. The J segment lost 7 bases and the V segment lost 4 bases, leaving 13 bases of the junction unmatched. The CDR3 is 17 amino acids. The CDR3 spells CASSSPAAGGQVGELFF. The CDR3 coding sequence is TGTGCCAGCAGCTCGCCAGCAGCGGGGGGCCAGGTCGGGGAGCTGTTTTTT.

J is TRBJ2-7 and V is TRBV19; possible D gene TRBD2, 5 bases. Germline CDR1 reads LNHDA; CDR2 reads SQIVND (reference sequence). This CDR3 has 15 residues. Trimming removed 4 bases from V and 1 base from J, with 14 bases in between. The CDR3 DNA reads TGTGCCAGTAGTACCGACTCACGGGGATCCTACGAGCAGTACTTC. This gives the protein CASSTDSRGSYEQYF.

This chain connects TRBV24-1 to TRBJ1-3; 8 bases fit TRBD1. The J segment lost 7 bases and the V segment lost 4 bases, leaving 2 bases of the junction unmatched. CDR3 length: 13 residues. The V gene's germline CDR1 is KGHDR and CDR2 SFDVKD. CDR3 protein: CATSENRGNTIYF. DNA for the CDR3: TGTGCCACCAGTGAAAACAGGGGGAACACCATATATTTT.

The rearrangement joins TRBV30 to TRBJ1-4; 7 bases align to TRBD1. Germline V CDR1 and CDR2: GTSNPN, SVGIG (reference sequence). The CDR3 covers 12 residues. CDR3 region: CAGEGAREKLFF. CDR3 DNA sequence: TGTGCTGGTGAGGGGGCAAGGGAAAAACTGTTTTTT.

The rearrangement uses TRBV27 and TRBJ2-7; D is possibly TRBD2 (5 bases). Trimming shortened V by 3 bases and J by 0 bases, and 12 bases separated the two germline ends. The CDR3 has 15 amino acids. Germline CDR1 is MNHEY and CDR2 is SMNVEV (reference sequence). The CDR3 sequence is CASSLRAESSYEQYF. CDR3 nucleotide sequence: TGTGCCAGCAGTTTGAGGGCAGAAAGCTCCTACGAGCAGTACTTC.

CDR3 nucleotide sequence: TGTGCCAGTAGGCACAGGGAGGGTAATCAGCCCCAGCATTTT. Translating gives CASRHREGNQPQHF. The genes are TRBV19 and TRBJ1-5; D is possibly TRBD1 (6 bases). Trimming removed 6 bases at V and 4 bases at J, with 13 bases between. Germline values: CDR1 LNHDA, CDR2 SQIVND (reference sequence). CDR3 length equals 14 residues. Full variable domain (rest looked up from reference TRBV19 and TRBJ1-5): DGGITQSPKYLFRKEGQNVTLSCEQNLNHDAMYWYRQDPGQGLRLIYYSQIVNDFQKGDIAEGYSVSREKKESFPLTVTSAQKNPTAFYLCASRHREGNQPQHFGDGTRLSIL.

The CDR3 loop reads CASSLETVHGYTF. The CDR3 DNA follows: TGTGCCAGCAGCTTAGAGACAGTACACGGCTACACCTTC. The gene calls are TRBV7-2 and TRBJ1-2; TRBD1 might be the D (5 bases). CDR3 length: 13 residues. V gave up 1 base and J gave up 8 bases, with 11 bases separating them. CDR1 and CDR2 from the germline V gene are SGHTA and FQGNSA.